This passage covers 14 T cell receptor beta chains from one sample sequenced in a study of spatial heterogeneity in lung cancer (dated by TCRdb to about 2019). The sample's time point label, in plain terms: blood at routine non-recurrence follow-up after resection. TCR sequencing used whole RNA extracted from tumor and nontumor lung tissue, or from cryopreserved PBMC samples, without cell sorting. The library relied on 5' RACE. Sequencing used a NextSeq 500. In TCRdb, the public reads were trimmed at Q25 with fastp and aligned with MiXCR, with productive beta chains retained. Identical CDR3 protein sequences are pooled into one entry, listed with their most common genes and DNA. For this sample there are about 120,000 distinct CDR3 sequences; 10% to 15% appear just once. Roughly 17% of the sample belongs to the ten largest clones. The sequencing used PBMCs, collected at follow-up. These receptors came from a male donor with early-stage non-small cell lung cancer.

The rearrangement uses TRBV2 and TRBJ2-1; D perhaps matches TRBD2 (5 bases). V dropped 5 bases and J dropped 2 bases, with 10 bases sitting between them. The germline V gene has CDR1 SNHLY and CDR2 FYNNEI. The CDR3 consists of 14 residues. As DNA, the CDR3 is TGTGCCAGCAGTAATACCGGGACCTACAATGAGCAGTTCTTC. Translating it yields CASSNTGTYNEQFF.

This clonotype was counted only a few times. CDR3: CASSLTSLLPHHEQFF. CDR3 sequence (DNA): TGTGCCAGCAGCTTAACCTCCCTACTCCCGCACCATGAGCAGTTCTTC. The chain combines TRBV7-9 with TRBJ2-1; D remains unclear. CDR1 is SEHNR and CDR2 is FQNEAQ in the germline V gene (reference sequence). V lost 2 bases, J lost 8 bases, and 19 bases lay in between. CDR3 size: 16 residues.

The chain uses TRBV21-1 and TRBJ1-2; the table's D call of TRBD1 was not tested on the DNA. TRBV21-1 is noted as a pseudogene. CDR3 length: 13 residues. CDR3 residues: CASVIGGHYGYTF. The CDR3 coding sequence is TGTGCCAGCGTTATAGGGGGCCACTATGGCTACACCTTC.

As for this clonotype: Being one base from a much bigger clone, this may be a read error. The V gene is TRBV29-1, the J gene TRBJ1-2; a possible D gene is TRBD1 (5 bases). This CDR3 is 14 amino acids long. Looked up from germline, CDR1 is SQVTM and CDR2 is ANQGSEA. V lost 5 bases and J 0 bases, leaving 13 bases between the germline ends. The CDR3 is CSVSRQTTNYGYTF. The CDR3 DNA reads TGCAGCGTTTCCCGACAGACAACTAACTATGGCTACACCTTC.

This clonotype was observed a few times. The chain carries TRBV4-1 and TRBJ2-2, with 11 positions matching TRBD1. The germline gives CDR1 MGHRA, CDR2 YSYEKL. The CDR3 sequence is 18 residues long. V was clipped by 0 bases and J by 5 bases; unmatched bases: 8. CDR3 DNA sequence: TGCGCCAGCAGCCAAGATCGAGGACAGGGGGCAGAAACCGGGGAGCTGTTTTTT. Encoded protein: CASSQDRGQGAETGELFF.

This clonotype was counted at least ten times. The chain has TRBV7-2 and TRBJ1-4; D possibly corresponds to TRBD1 (6 bases). V was trimmed by 1 base and J by 0 bases, leaving 9 bases between them. CDR1 is SGHTA and CDR2 is FQGNSA in the germline V gene. This CDR3 comprises 16 residues. The CDR3, as DNA: TGTGCCAGCAGCTTAGGAGCAGGGGCAACTAATGAAAAACTGTTTTTT. It yields the protein CASSLGAGATNEKLFF.

This chain uses TRBV6-5 with TRBJ1-2; D perhaps matches TRBD1 (6 bases). From germline, CDR1 is MNHEY and CDR2 SVGAGI. The length of the CDR3 is 14 residues. The V gene lost 7 bases and the J gene lost 2 bases, with 14 bases spanning the gap. Here the CDR3 reads CASNSADRNYGYTF. CDR3 nucleotides: TGTGCCAGCAACTCAGCCGACAGGAACTATGGCTACACCTTC.

The rearrangement joins TRBV12-3 or TRBV12-4 to TRBJ2-3, with 13 bases lining up with TRBD2. Trimming took 6 bases from V and 2 from J; bases not matched to a gene: 2. This CDR3 spans 15 amino acids. CDR3 protein: CASRGTSGATDTQYF. The CDR3, as DNA: TGTGCCAGCAGGGGGACTAGCGGGGCCACAGATACGCAGTATTTT.

This chain uses TRBV14 with TRBJ2-1, with a possible D match to TRBD1 (6 bases). V lost 3 bases to trimming and J lost 11 bases, with 17 bases between them. Germline CDR1 reads SGHDN; CDR2 reads FVKESK. The CDR3 sequence is 14 residues long. CDR3 bases: TGTGCCAGCAGCCAGATCAATCCAGGGGTGAAGCAGTTCTTC. Its translation is CASSQINPGVKQFF.

The V gene is TRBV7-2, the J gene TRBJ1-4, with TRBD1 as a possible D gene (5 bases). Germline V gene lookup returns CDR1 SGHTA and CDR2 FQGNSA. Trimming took off 0 bases at V and 8 bases at J, with 13 bases between the two ends. The CDR3 has 15 residues. Written as DNA, the CDR3 is TGTGCCAGCAGCTTAGCTTCCAGGGAACGGGAAAAACTGTTTTTT. This translates into CASSLASREREKLFF. The variable domain in full, completed from reference TRBV7-2 and TRBJ1-4, reads GAGVSQSPSNKVTEKGKDVELRCDPISGHTALYWYRQSLGQGLEFLIYFQGNSAPDKSGLPSDRFSAERTGGSVSTLTIQRTQQEDSAVYLCASSLASREREKLFFGSGTQLSVL.

This clonotype was seen ten or more times. The chain recombines TRBV20-1 with TRBJ2-7; 11 bases are a match to TRBD2. The CDR3 is 17 residues long. Trimming at V came to 0 bases and at J to 0 bases, leaving 7 bases not matched to a gene. In germline, CDR1 is DFQATT, CDR2 SNEGSKA (reference sequence). The CDR3 DNA reads TGCAGTGCTAGAGATATACTAGCGGGGGCCGACTCCTACGAGCAGTACTTC. Translation gives CSARDILAGADSYEQYF.

This rearrangement joins TRBV6-6 to TRBJ1-5, with D uncertain. Looked up from germline, CDR1 is MNHNY and CDR2 is SVGAGI (reference sequence). Trimming removed 6 bases from V and 5 bases from J, with 8 bases in between. The CDR3 runs to 12 residues. The CDR3 region is CASSPGHQPQHF. For the CDR3, the DNA is TGTGCCAGCAGCCCGGGCCATCAGCCCCAGCATTTT.

The chain joins TRBV12-3 or TRBV12-4 to TRBJ1-1; maybe TRBD1 (6 bases). The CDR3 is 12 residues long. Deletions cut 5 bases from V and 4 bases from J, with 8 bases between. The CDR3 coding sequence is TGTGCCAGCAGTGACAGGTTCACTGAAGCTTTCTTT. It encodes CASSDRFTEAFF.

This chain uses TRBV12-3 or TRBV12-4 with TRBJ2-5; D gene unclear. The V end was cut by 2 bases, the J end by 3 bases, with 4 bases between. The CDR3 runs to 12 residues. CDR3 loop: CASSLTEETQYF. CDR3 in DNA: TGTGCCAGCAGTTTAACGGAAGAGACCCAGTACTTC.